The next 9 T cell receptor beta chains were all read from a single sample in a study of blood T cell repertoires in COVID-19. The table came from immunoSEQ multiplex PCR; TCRdb's copy has only in-frame clones and leaves some out. The sample holds 270,000 or so clones; about 90% are singletons and the top ten take about 2.1%. Input material: peripheral blood. Receptor source: an older woman with COVID-19, enrolled during active disease.

The V call is TRBV9, the J call TRBJ1-2; 7 bases are shared with TRBD1. CDR1 and CDR2 from the germline V gene are SGDLS and YYNGEE. The CDR3 is made up of 14 amino acids. Trimming took 4 bases from V and 6 from J; bases not matched to a gene: 9. CDR3 sequence: CASSLSDRPDGYTF. DNA of the CDR3: TGTGCCAGCAGCCTTTCGGACAGGCCTGATGGCTACACCTTC. The full variable domain, with the rest looked up from reference TRBV9 and TRBJ1-2, is DSGVTQTPKHLITATGQRVTLRCSPRSGDLSVYWYQQSLDQGLQFLIQYYNGEERAKGNILERFSAQQFPDLHSELNLSSLELGDSALYFCASSLSDRPDGYTFGSGTRLTVV.

The chain uses TRBV6-5 and TRBJ2-7; TRBD1 might be the D (5 bases). The V gene lost 9 bases and the J gene lost 2 bases, with 11 bases spanning the gap. The CDR3 is made up of 12 amino acids. The germline CDR1 and CDR2 sequences are MNHEY and SVGAGI. CDR3 in DNA: TGTGCCAGACCCGACAGTACCTACGAGCAGTACTTC. This sequence encodes CARPDSTYEQYF.

The rearrangement links TRBV5-4 to TRBJ1-1; a possible D gene is TRBD1 (6 bases). V lost 0 bases, J lost 1 base, and 10 bases lay in between. Germline V gene lookup returns CDR1 SGHNT and CDR2 YYREEE (reference sequence). The length of the CDR3 is 15 residues. CDR3 nucleotide sequence: TGTGCCAGCAGCTTGGCAGGGGCAGGGAACACTGAAGCTTTCTTT. It is translated as CASSLAGAGNTEAFF.

The chain links TRBV9 to TRBJ1-1; D gene unclear. The CDR3 is made up of 12 amino acids. The V end was cut by 0 bases, the J end by 6 bases, with 6 bases between. CDR1 is SGDLS, CDR2 YYNGEE, per germline. The CDR3 reads CASSVDGPEAFF. The CDR3 DNA is TGTGCCAGCAGCGTAGATGGGCCTGAAGCTTTCTTT. The full variable domain, with the rest looked up from reference TRBV9 and TRBJ1-1, is DSGVTQTPKHLITATGQRVTLRCSPRSGDLSVYWYQQSLDQGLQFLIQYYNGEERAKGNILERFSAQQFPDLHSELNLSSLELGDSALYFCASSVDGPEAFFGQGTRLTVV.

The CDR3 spells CSFGTGEGYEQYF. DNA for the CDR3: TGCAGCTTTGGCACGGGGGAAGGTTACGAGCAGTACTTC. V and J are TRBV29-1 and TRBJ2-7; the D gene is possibly TRBD2 (6 bases). Germline V gene data show CDR1 as SQVTM and CDR2 as ANQGSEA. The CDR3 totals 13 residues. Trimming took 8 bases from V and 4 from J, leaving 18 bases between them.

V usage is TRBV9 and J usage is TRBJ1-1, with a weak D call TRBD1 (5 bases). This CDR3 comprises 15 residues. The germline V gene encodes CDR1 SGDLS and CDR2 YYNGEE. Between the trimmed V and J ends, which lost 7 bases and 0 bases, there was a span of 16 bases. CDR3 residues: CASGHDLGLNTEAFF. The DNA of the CDR3 is TGTGCCAGCGGACACGACCTGGGGTTGAACACTGAAGCTTTCTTT.

The V gene is TRBV29-1, the J gene TRBJ2-2, with D maybe TRBD1 (5 bases). With 7 bases removed from V and 4 bases from J, the gap between germline ends came to 16 bases. Germline CDR1 and CDR2: SQVTM and ANQGSEA. The CDR3 spans 14 residues. The CDR3, as DNA: TGCAGCGCTAGGGGCCCACCCCTCACCGGGGAGCTGTTTTTT. Encoded protein: CSARGPPLTGELFF.

Worth noting for this clone: Distinct nucleotide sequences in the sample also encode this CDR3. V usage is TRBV18 and J usage is TRBJ2-7; a weak D match, TRBD2 (5 bases). The CDR3 length is 13 residues. V was cut by 3 bases and J by 2 bases, with 8 bases left in between. Germline loops: CDR1 KGHSH, CDR2 LQKENI. CDR3 DNA sequence: TGTGCCAGCTCACCGTCCGGGACCTACGAGCAGTACTTC. Translating it yields CASSPSGTYEQYF.

The chain couples TRBV5-6 to TRBJ2-3; 10 bases match TRBD2. Trimming took 2 bases from V and 1 from J; bases not matched to a gene: 1. Germline loops: CDR1 SGHDT, CDR2 YYEEEE. The CDR3 contains 15 residues. The CDR3 loop is CASSLGLAGTDTQYF. CDR3 nucleotide sequence: TGTGCCAGCAGCTTAGGACTAGCGGGCACAGATACGCAGTATTTT. Complete variable domain (other parts from reference TRBV5-6 and TRBJ2-3): DAGVTQSPTHLIKTRGQQVTLRCSPKSGHDTVSWYQQALGQGPQFIFQYYEEEERQRGNFPDRFSGHQFPNYSSELNVNALLLGDSALYLCASSLGLAGTDTQYFGPGTRLTVL.